This entry concerns a single T cell receptor (beta chain). The antigen is undetermined. The entry originates in a study of Ad26.COV2.S vaccination and SARS-CoV-2 variants. Across the study: Within the COV1001 Ad26.COV2.S trial arm, the donor was enrolled. The study's findings and limits: People given the vaccine had a wider spike-specific TCR breadth than placebo recipients did.

Treatment given: around 19 received Ad26.COV2.S at low or high dose, single or two shots; about 5 received placebo; per-sample allocation not given. Samples came from day 63 after the first vaccine or placebo injection. Based in Boston, the donor was an adult of 18-55 years. TCRdb's table, derived via immunoSEQ multiplex PCR, lists solely in-frame clones and lacks some. The sample contains some 290,000 clones, around four fifths of which appear only once. The source is a person between 18 and 65 years old who received the Ad26.COV2.S COVID-19 vaccine or a placebo. The sequencing used peripheral blood, collected in a trial of Ad26.COV2.S vaccine versus placebo.

The CDR3 coding sequence is TGCGCCAGCAGCTTACAGGGGGCAGGCACCGGGGAGCTGTTTTTT. It encodes CASSLQGAGTGELFF. The chain employs TRBV5-1 and TRBJ2-2; 9 nucleotides line up with TRBD1. Germline lookup yields CDR1 SGHRS and CDR2 YFSETQ. V gave up 2 bases and J gave up 4 bases; unmatched junction bases: 3. The CDR3 is 15 residues long. Together with reference TRBV5-1 and TRBJ2-2, the CDR3 gives the full variable domain: KAGVTQTPRYLIKTRGQQVTLSCSPISGHRSVSWYQQTPGQGLQFLFEYFSETQRNKGNFPGRFSGRQFSNSRSEMNVSTLELGDSALYLCASSLQGAGTGELFFGEGSRLTVL.